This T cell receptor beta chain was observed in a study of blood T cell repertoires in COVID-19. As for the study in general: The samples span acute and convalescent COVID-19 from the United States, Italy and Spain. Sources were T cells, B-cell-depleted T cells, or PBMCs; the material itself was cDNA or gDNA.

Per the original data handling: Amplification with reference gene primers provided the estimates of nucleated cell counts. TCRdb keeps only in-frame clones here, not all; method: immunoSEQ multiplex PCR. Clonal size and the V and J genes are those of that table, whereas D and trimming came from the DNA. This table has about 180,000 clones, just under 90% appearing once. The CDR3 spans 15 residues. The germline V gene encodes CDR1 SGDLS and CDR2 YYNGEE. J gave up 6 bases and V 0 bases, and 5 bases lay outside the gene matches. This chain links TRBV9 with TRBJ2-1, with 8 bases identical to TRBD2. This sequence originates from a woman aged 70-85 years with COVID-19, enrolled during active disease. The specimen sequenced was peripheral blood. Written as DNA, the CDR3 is TGTGCCAGCAGCGTAGGAGCGGGAGTCTTCAATGAGCAGTTCTTC. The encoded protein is CASSVGAGVFNEQFF.